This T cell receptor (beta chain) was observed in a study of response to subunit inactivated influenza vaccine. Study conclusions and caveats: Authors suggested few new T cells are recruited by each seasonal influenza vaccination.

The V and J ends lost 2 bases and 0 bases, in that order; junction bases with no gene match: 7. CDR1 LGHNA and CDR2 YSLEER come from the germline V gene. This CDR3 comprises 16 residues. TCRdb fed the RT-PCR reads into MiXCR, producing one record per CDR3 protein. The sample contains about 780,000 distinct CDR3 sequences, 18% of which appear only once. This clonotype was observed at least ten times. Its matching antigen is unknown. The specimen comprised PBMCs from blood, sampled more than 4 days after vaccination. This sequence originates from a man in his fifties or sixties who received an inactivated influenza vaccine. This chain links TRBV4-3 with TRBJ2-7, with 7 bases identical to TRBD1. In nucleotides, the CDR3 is TGCGCCAGCAGCCAATATAAGGGGGCCGACTCCTACGAGCAGTACTTC. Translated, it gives CASSQYKGADSYEQYF.